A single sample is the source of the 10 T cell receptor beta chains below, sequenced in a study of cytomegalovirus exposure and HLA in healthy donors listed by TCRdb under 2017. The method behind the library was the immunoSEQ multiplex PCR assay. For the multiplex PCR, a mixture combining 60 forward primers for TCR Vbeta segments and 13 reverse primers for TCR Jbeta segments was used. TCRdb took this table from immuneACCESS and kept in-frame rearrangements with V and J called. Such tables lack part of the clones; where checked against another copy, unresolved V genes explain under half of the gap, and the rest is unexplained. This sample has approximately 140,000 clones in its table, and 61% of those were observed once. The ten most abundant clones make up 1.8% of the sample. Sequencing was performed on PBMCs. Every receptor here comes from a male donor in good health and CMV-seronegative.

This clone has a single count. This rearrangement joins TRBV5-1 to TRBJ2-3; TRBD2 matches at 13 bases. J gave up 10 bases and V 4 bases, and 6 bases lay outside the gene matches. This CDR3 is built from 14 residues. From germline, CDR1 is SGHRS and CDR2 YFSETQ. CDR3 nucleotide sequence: TGCGCCAGCAGCGGAGGGACTAGCGGGGAGGCGCAGTATTTT. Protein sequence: CASSGGTSGEAQYF. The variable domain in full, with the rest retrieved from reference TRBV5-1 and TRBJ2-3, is KAGVTQTPRYLIKTRGQQVTLSCSPISGHRSVSWYQQTPGQGLQFLFEYFSETQRNKGNFPGRFSGRQFSNSRSEMNVSTLELGDSALYLCASSGGTSGEAQYFGPGTRLTVL.

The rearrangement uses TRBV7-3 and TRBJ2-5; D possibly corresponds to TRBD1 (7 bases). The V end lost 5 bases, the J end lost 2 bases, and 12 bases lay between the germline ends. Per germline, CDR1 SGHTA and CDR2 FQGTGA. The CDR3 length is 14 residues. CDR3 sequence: CASSPTGRQETQYF. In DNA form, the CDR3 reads TGTGCCAGCAGCCCGACAGGGAGGCAAGAGACCCAGTACTTC.

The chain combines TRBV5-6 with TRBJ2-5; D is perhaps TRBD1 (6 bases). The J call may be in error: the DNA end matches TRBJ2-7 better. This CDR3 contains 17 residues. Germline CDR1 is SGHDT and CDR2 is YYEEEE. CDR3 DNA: TGTGCCAGCAGCCCCAACAGGGCCCGGAGGATTACCTACGAGCAGTACTTC. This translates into CASSPNRARRITYEQYF.

The CDR3 sequence: CASSPGEQLRAQYF. In DNA form, the CDR3 reads TGTGCCAGCTCACCGGGTGAGCAACTACGAGCGCAGTACTTC. The chain couples TRBV18 to TRBJ2-7; no definite D call. The CDR3 consists of 14 residues. From germline, CDR1 is KGHSH and CDR2 LQKENI. V was cut by 3 bases and J by 9 bases, with 18 bases left in between. The whole variable domain, filled in from reference TRBV18 and TRBJ2-7, reads NAGVMQNPRHLVRRRGQEARLRCSPMKGHSHVYWYRQLPEEGLKFMVYLQKENIIDESGMPKERFSAEFPKEGPSILRIQQVVRGDSAAYFCASSPGEQLRAQYFGPGTRLTVT.

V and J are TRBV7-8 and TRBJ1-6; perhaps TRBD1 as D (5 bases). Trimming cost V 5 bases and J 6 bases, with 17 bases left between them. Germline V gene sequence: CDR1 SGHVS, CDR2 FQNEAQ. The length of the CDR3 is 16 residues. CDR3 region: CASSLSRDYGNSPLHF. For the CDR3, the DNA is TGTGCCAGCAGCCTAAGCCGGGACTACGGTAATTCACCCCTCCACTTT.

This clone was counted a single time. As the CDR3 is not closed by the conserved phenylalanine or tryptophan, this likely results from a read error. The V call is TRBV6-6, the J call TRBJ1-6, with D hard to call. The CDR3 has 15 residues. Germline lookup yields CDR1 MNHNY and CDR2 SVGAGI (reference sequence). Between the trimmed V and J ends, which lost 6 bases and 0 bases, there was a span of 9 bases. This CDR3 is CASRLQSSYNSPLHL. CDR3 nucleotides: TGTGCCAGCAGGTTACAGAGCTCCTATAATTCACCCCTCCACCTT.

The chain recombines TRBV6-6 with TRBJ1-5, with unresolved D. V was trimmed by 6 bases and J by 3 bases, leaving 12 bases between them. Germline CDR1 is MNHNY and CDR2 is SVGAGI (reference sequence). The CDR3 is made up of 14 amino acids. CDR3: CASREPQDNQPQHF. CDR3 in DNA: TGTGCCAGCAGAGAACCGCAGGACAATCAGCCCCAGCATTTT.

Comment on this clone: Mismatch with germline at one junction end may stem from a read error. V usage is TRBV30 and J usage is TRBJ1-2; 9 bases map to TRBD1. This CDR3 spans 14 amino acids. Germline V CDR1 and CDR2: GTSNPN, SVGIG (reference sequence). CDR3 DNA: TGTGCCTGGAGCGGGGACAGGGACGGCTATGGCTACCCCTTC. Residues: CAWSGDRDGYGYPF.

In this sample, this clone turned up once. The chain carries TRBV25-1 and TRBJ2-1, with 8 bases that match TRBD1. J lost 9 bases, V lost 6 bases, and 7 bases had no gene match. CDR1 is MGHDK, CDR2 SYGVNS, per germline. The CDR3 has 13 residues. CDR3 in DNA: TGTGCCAGCAGCCAACAGGGGGGAGGTGAGCAGTTCTTC. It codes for CASSQQGGGEQFF.

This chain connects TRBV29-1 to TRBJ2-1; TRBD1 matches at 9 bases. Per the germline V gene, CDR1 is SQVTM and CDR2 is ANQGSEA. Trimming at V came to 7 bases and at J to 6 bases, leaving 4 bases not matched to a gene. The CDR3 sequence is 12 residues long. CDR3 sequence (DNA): TGCAGCGGAATGACAGGGGGCAATGAGCAGTTCTTC. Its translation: CSGMTGGNEQFF.